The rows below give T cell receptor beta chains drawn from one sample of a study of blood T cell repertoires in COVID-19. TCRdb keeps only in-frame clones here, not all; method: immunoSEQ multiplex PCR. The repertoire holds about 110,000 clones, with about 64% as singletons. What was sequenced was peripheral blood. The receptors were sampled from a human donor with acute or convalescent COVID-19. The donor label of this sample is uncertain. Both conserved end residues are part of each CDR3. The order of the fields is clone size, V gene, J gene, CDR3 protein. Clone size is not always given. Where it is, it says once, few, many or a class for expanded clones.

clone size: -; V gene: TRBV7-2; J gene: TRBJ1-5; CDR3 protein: CASSLEGSNQPQHF
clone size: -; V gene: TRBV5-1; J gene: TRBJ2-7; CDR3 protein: CASSLSTTSRGSEQYF
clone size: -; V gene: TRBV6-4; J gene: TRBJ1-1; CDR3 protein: CASSAEQGGNAFF
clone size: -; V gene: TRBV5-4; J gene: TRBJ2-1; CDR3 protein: CASRSKLYNEQFF
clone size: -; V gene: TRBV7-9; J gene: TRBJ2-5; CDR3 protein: CASSRGGVQETQYF
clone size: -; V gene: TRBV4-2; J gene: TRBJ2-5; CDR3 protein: CASSQDTSWGGDGTQYF
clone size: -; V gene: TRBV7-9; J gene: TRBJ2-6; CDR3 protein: CASSDFRDRKSGANVLTF
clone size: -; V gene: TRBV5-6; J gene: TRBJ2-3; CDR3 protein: CASSPGGDTQYF
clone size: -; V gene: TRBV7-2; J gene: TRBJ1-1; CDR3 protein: CASSSHQGASLMNTEAFF
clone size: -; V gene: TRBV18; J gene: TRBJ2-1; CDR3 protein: CASSPLSHSSYNEQFF
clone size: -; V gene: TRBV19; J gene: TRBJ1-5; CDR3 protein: CASNQGSNQPQHF
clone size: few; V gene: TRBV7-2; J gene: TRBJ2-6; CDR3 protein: CASSLGLGGSGANVLTF
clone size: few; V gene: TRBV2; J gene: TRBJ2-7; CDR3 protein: CASSYSSYEQYF
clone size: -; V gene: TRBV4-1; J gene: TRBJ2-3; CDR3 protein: CASSQGPSQGPTDTQYF
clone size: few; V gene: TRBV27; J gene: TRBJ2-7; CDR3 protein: CASSPARQGTSYEQYF
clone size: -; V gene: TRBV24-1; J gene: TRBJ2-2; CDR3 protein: CATSDRTGELFF
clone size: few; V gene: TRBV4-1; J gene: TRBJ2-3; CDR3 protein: CASRREGLGELPDTQYF
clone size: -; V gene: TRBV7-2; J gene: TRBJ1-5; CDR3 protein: CASSPGTGWDQPQHF